These 2 T cell receptor beta chains originate from one sample sequenced in a study of CD8 T cells in ankylosing spondylitis. In TCRdb, the 5' RACE reads were re-called with MiXCR into one record per CDR3 protein. Of a few hundred thousand distinct CDR3 sequences in the sample, 15% to 25% are singletons; the top ten hold about 8%. The sequencing sample was made of blood, either unsorted or a sorted T cell fraction (not recorded which). The source is a male donor with ankylosing spondylitis or in good health (not recorded which).

This clonotype was seen a few times. The gene calls are TRBV5-1 and TRBJ1-4, with TRBD1 as a possible D gene (5 bases). The V gene lost 1 base and the J gene lost 8 bases, with 12 bases spanning the gap. Germline loops: CDR1 SGHRS, CDR2 YFSETQ. The CDR3 length is 14 residues. The chain's CDR3 is CASSLQGEKEKLFF. CDR3 DNA sequence: TGCGCCAGCAGCTTGCAAGGGGAGAAGGAAAAACTGTTTTTT.

The chain uses TRBV15 and TRBJ1-6, with TRBD1 as a possible D gene (6 bases). CDR1 and CDR2 (germline): LNHNV, YYDKDF (reference sequence). Trimming stripped 6 bases from V and 11 bases from J, with 14 bases between. This CDR3 has 13 amino acids. CDR3 loop: CATRVTGGTPLHF. The CDR3 nucleotides read TGTGCCACCAGGGTGACAGGCGGTACACCCCTCCACTTT.